This T cell receptor (beta chain) derives from a study of shared clonotypes between healthy human individuals. Each cell subset's genomic DNA was divided evenly among several immunoSEQ plates. The assay was immunoSEQ multiplex PCR, and TCRdb's table has in-frame clones only and misses some. The table includes some 2.3 million clones, 90% to 95% detected once. The specimen was naive CD4+ T cells from PBMCs. Subset: CD45RA+ positively selected. This TCR was sampled from a man aged 18 to 30 in good health. Some clones in this sample may be carry-over from other donors' samples.

The CDR3 sequence is CASSLSVIARYEQYF. The CDR3 nucleotides read TGTGCCAGCAGTTTATCGGTTATAGCTCGGTACGAGCAGTACTTC. The rearrangement joins TRBV27 to TRBJ2-7; D call uncertain. The CDR3 covers 15 residues. Germline CDR1 is MNHEY and CDR2 is SMNVEV (reference sequence). V was shortened by 0 bases and J by 4 bases, with 13 bases between the two germline ends.